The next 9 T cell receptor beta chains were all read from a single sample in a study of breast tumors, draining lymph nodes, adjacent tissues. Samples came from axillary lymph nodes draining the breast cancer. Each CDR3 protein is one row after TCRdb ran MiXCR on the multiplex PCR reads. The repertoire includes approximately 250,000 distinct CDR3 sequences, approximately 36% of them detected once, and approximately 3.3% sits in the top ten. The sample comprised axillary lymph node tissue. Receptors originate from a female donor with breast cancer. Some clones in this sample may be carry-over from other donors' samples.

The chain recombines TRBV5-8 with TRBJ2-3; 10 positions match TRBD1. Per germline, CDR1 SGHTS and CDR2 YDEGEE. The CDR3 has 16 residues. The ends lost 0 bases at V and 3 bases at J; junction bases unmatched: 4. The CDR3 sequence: CASSLDGQGETDTQYF. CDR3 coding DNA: TGTGCCAGCAGCTTGGATGGACAGGGGGAGACAGATACGCAGTATTTT.

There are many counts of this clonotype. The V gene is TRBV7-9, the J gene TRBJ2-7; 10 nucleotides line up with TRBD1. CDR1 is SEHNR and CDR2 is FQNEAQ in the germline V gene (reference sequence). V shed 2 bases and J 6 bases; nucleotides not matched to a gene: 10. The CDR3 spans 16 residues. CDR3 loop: CASSLRTGGPGSEQYF. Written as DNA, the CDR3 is TGTGCCAGCAGCTTACGGACAGGGGGGCCGGGGTCCGAGCAGTACTTC.

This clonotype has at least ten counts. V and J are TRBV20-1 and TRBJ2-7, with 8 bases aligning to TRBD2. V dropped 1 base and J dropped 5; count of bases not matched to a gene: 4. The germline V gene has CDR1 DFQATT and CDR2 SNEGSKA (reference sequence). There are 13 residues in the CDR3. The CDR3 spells CSARAGGHDEQYF. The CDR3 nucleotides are TGCAGTGCTAGAGCGGGAGGGCACGACGAGCAGTACTTC.

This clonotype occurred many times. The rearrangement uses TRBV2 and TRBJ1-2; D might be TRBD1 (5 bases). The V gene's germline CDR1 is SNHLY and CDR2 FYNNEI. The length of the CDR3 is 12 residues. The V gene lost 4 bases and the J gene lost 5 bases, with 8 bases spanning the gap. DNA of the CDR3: TGTGCCAGCAGTGTTGCAGGGTATGGCTACACCTTC. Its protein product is CASSVAGYGYTF.

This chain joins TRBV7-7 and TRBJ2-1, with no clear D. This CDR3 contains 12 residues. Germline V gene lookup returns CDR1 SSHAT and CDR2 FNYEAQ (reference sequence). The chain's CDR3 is CAGRPVGNEQFF. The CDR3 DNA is TGTGCTGGGCGTCCGGTAGGCAATGAGCAGTTCTTC.

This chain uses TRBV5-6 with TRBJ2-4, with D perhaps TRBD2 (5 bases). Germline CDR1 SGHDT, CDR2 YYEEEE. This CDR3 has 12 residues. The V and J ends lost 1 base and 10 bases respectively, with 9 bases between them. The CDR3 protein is CASSLQSGIQYF. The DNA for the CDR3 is TGTGCCAGCAGCTTGCAAAGCGGAATTCAGTACTTC.

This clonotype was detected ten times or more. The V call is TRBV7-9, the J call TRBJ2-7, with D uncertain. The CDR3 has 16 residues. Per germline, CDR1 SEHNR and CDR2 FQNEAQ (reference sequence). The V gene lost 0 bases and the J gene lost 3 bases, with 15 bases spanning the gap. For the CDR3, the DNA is TGTGCCAGCAGCTTAGCACCTACTTCGCCGGGCTACGAGCAGTACTTC. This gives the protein CASSLAPTSPGYEQYF.

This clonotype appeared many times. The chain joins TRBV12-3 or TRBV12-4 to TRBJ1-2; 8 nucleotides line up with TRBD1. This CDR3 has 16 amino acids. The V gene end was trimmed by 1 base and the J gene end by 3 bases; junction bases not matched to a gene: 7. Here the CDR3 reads CASSLEGQGPDYGYTF. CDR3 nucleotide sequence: TGTGCCAGCAGTTTAGAAGGACAGGGCCCTGACTATGGCTACACCTTC.

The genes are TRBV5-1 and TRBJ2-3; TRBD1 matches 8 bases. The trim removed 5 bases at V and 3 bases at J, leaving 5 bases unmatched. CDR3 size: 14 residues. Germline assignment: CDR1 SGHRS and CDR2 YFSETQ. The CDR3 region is CASRSQGATDTQYF. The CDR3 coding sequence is TGCGCCAGCAGATCGCAGGGGGCGACAGATACGCAGTATTTT.